Listed here are 27 T cell receptor beta chains from one sample, sequenced in a study of human T cells and chemical hapten exposure. The time point was: patch test 2, 6 weeks after DPC sensitization. Treatment given: therapeutic diphenylcyclopropenone sensitization with weekly scalp DPC. A single record per CDR3 protein comes from TCRdb applying MiXCR to the RACE reads. This table has approximately 80,000 distinct CDR3 sequences, 10% appearing once. The sequencing here drew on whole blood, taken in connection with sensitization to the hapten diphenylcyclopropenone (DPC). The receptors come from a woman aged 30 to 39 with alopecia areata. Some clones in this sample may be carry-over from other donors' samples.

This clonotype was picked up a small number of times. The chain combines TRBV20-1 with TRBJ1-5, with 7 bases matching TRBD1. The CDR3 is made up of 14 amino acids. The trim removed 3 bases at V and 3 bases at J, leaving 5 bases unmatched. Germline V gives CDR1 DFQATT, CDR2 SNEGSKA (reference sequence). The CDR3 is CSASKGQLNQPQHF. DNA of the CDR3: TGCAGTGCTAGCAAGGGACAGCTCAATCAGCCCCAGCATTTT.

This clonotype occurred many times. V is TRBV28 and J is TRBJ1-1; 12 positions match TRBD1. The J segment lost 2 bases and the V segment lost 5 bases, leaving 12 bases of the junction unmatched. From germline, CDR1 is MDHEN and CDR2 SYDVKM. The CDR3 length is 18 residues. The DNA for the CDR3 is TGTGCCAGCAGTACCGAGGGACAGGGGGCAATCACTAACACTGAAGCTTTCTTT. This gives the protein CASSTEGQGAITNTEAFF.

This clonotype has a handful of counts. This rearrangement joins TRBV28 to TRBJ2-1, with a tentative D call TRBD2 (5 bases). Germline V gene sequence: CDR1 MDHEN, CDR2 SYDVKM. V was shortened by 6 bases and J by 1 base, with 16 bases between the two germline ends. The CDR3 is 16 residues long. As DNA, the CDR3 is TGTGCCAGCAGCCCCGCCATCCCGGGGTCCTACAATGAGCAGTTCTTC. Its translation: CASSPAIPGSYNEQFF.

This clonotype was observed a few times. CDR3 region: CSARSGTSGDPETQYF. DNA for the CDR3: TGCAGTGCTAGAAGCGGGACTAGCGGAGACCCGGAGACCCAGTACTTC. The chain employs TRBV20-1 and TRBJ2-5; TRBD2 matches 11 bases. Losses at the gene ends were 2 bases for V and 5 bases for J; bases not matched to a gene: 10. The CDR3 has 16 residues. CDR1 DFQATT and CDR2 SNEGSKA come from the germline V gene (reference sequence).

There are a few counts of this clonotype. This chain connects TRBV6-5 to TRBJ2-1; 13 nucleotides line up with TRBD2. Trimming took 6 bases from V and 6 from J; bases not matched to a gene: 11. There are 17 residues in the CDR3. The germline CDR1 and CDR2 sequences are MNHEY and SVGAGI. CDR3 coding DNA: TGTGCCAGCAGCGTAACTAGCGGGAGGGCCTCAGGCAATGAGCAGTTCTTC. Protein product: CASSVTSGRASGNEQFF.

This sequence joins TRBV28 and TRBJ1-1; no clear D. The CDR3 consists of 12 residues. V was pared by 6 bases and J by 11 bases, with 16 bases between. The V gene's germline CDR1 is MDHEN and CDR2 SYDVKM. The CDR3 bases are TGTGCCAGCAGCGTCAATTTAAAATTGGCTTTCTTT. This codes for CASSVNLKLAFF.

The sample holds many counts of this clonotype. The chain uses TRBV7-2 and TRBJ1-4; D not resolved. The germline V and J ends were trimmed by 2 bases and 8 bases, with 12 bases remaining between them. In germline, CDR1 is SGHTA, CDR2 FQGNSA. The CDR3 is 14 amino acids. In DNA form, the CDR3 reads TGTGCCAGCAGCTTATGGATGGGTGAAGAAAAACTGTTTTTT. This translates into CASSLWMGEEKLFF.

This chain joins TRBV18 and TRBJ1-3; tentatively, D is TRBD1 (6 bases). V lost 6 bases and J lost 0, with 12 bases in between. Germline CDR1 is KGHSH and CDR2 is LQKENI. The length of the CDR3 is 15 residues. The CDR3 loop is CASSWDTSSGNTIYF. The CDR3 coding sequence is TGTGCCAGCTCGTGGGACACTAGCTCTGGAAACACCATATATTTT.

This clonotype was detected ten times or more. The chain recombines TRBV7-9 with TRBJ2-2; the D gene could be TRBD1 or TRBD2 (5 bases each). The CDR3 spans 14 residues. Germline V gives CDR1 SEHNR, CDR2 FQNEAQ (reference sequence). V was clipped by 5 bases and J by 8 bases, with 15 bases between them. In nucleotides, the CDR3 is TGTGCCAGCAGCCGGGACCGCCCTTTGGGGGAGCTGTTTTTT. It codes for CASSRDRPLGELFF.

At least ten counts were recorded for this clonotype. CDR3 DNA sequence: TGCAGTGCTAGAGGAGGATCGCGGGTAGGCAATCAGCCCCAGCATTTT. Protein product: CSARGGSRVGNQPQHF. V and J are TRBV20-1 and TRBJ1-5, with unresolved D. CDR1 and CDR2 (germline): DFQATT, SNEGSKA (reference sequence). CDR3 size: 16 residues. V gave up 1 base and J gave up 2 bases, with 15 bases separating them.

This clonotype has more than one count but fewer than ten. This chain uses TRBV4-2 with TRBJ2-2; 8 nucleotides align to TRBD1. The CDR3 is made up of 16 amino acids. V gave up 2 bases and J gave up 1 base; unmatched junction bases: 3. Per germline, CDR1 LGHNA and CDR2 YNFKEQ. This CDR3 reads CASSQPGGQNTGELFF. CDR3 nucleotide sequence: TGTGCCAGCAGCCAACCAGGGGGCCAGAACACCGGGGAGCTGTTTTTT.

Turning to this clonotype: A much larger clone is a single base away; this may be a read error. V and J are TRBV7-2 and TRBJ2-3; 9 bases line up with TRBD2. V lost 4 bases and J lost 3; bases outside the gene matches: 5. Germline V lookup: CDR1 SGHTA, CDR2 FQGNSA. This CDR3 contains 15 residues. The CDR3 DNA follows: TGTGCCAGCAGCTGGGCTAGCGGGGAAACAGATACGCAGTATTTT. This codes for CASSWASGETDTQYF.

This clonotype was seen many times. The chain joins TRBV6-6 to TRBJ1-5, with 7 bases that match TRBD1. Germline lookup yields CDR1 MNHNY and CDR2 SVGAGI (reference sequence). The V and J ends lost 6 bases and 3 bases, in that order; junction bases with no gene match: 11. The CDR3 extends over 16 amino acids. The CDR3 region is CASSRIWDSFNQPQHF. The CDR3 DNA reads as TGTGCCAGCAGCCGAATATGGGACAGCTTCAATCAGCCCCAGCATTTT.

This clonotype occurred a few times. The chain uses TRBV18 and TRBJ2-1; possible D gene TRBD2, 5 bases. The germline CDR1 and CDR2 sequences are KGHSH and LQKENI. The length of the CDR3 is 14 residues. Trimming removed 3 bases from V and 7 bases from J, with 13 bases in between. The CDR3 coding sequence is TGTGCCAGCTCACCCCGGGAAGGGTTAAATGAGCAGTTCTTC. Its protein product is CASSPREGLNEQFF.

Only a few counts were recorded for this clonotype. This chain joins TRBV18 and TRBJ1-2; D ambiguous. Germline V gene data show CDR1 as KGHSH and CDR2 as LQKENI. Trimming shortened V by 0 bases and J by 4 bases, and 15 bases separated the two germline ends. This CDR3 spans 16 amino acids. Here the CDR3 DNA reads TGTGCCAGCTCACCACCAGAAGATGGAAGGCTCTATGGCTACACCTTC. Protein sequence: CASSPPEDGRLYGYTF.

The V call is TRBV7-2, the J call TRBJ1-3, with D tentatively TRBD1 (6 bases). Germline loops: CDR1 SGHTA, CDR2 FQGNSA. With 4 bases removed from V and 0 bases from J, the gap between germline ends came to 10 bases. This CDR3 comprises 15 residues. The DNA of the CDR3 is TGTGCCAGCAGCTCCACAGGGTCCTCTGGAAACACCATATATTTT. Protein sequence: CASSSTGSSGNTIYF.

This clonotype was counted many times. The V and J genes are TRBV11-2 and TRBJ2-7; TRBD1 matches 7 bases. Trimming at V came to 5 bases and at J to 2 bases, leaving 3 bases not matched to a gene. The germline V gene encodes CDR1 SGHAT and CDR2 FQNNGV. The CDR3 is made up of 13 amino acids. The CDR3 spells CASSRDSAYEQYF. CDR3 nucleotides: TGTGCCAGCAGCCGGGACAGCGCCTACGAGCAGTACTTC.

This clonotype was observed many times. The chain couples TRBV29-1 to TRBJ1-6, with D hard to call. Per germline, CDR1 SQVTM and CDR2 ANQGSEA. Trimming removed 8 bases at V and 8 bases at J, with 16 bases between. The CDR3 spans 13 residues. The CDR3 here is CSNPSRGDSPLHF. The CDR3 nucleotides are TGCAGCAACCCTTCGCGCGGGGATTCACCCCTCCACTTT.

This rearrangement joins TRBV28 to TRBJ1-2; 9 positions agree with TRBD1. Germline V gives CDR1 MDHEN, CDR2 SYDVKM. The junction had 3 bases not matched to a gene; V was cut back by 7 bases and J by 0 bases. The CDR3 consists of 14 residues. The CDR3 here is CASKTGGTNYGYTF. The CDR3 DNA reads as TGTGCCAGCAAAACAGGGGGCACTAACTATGGCTACACCTTC.

This clonotype was seen many times. The chain joins TRBV7-9 to TRBJ2-3; 12 positions match TRBD1. Germline-derived CDR1 and CDR2 are SEHNR and FQNEAQ (reference sequence). With V trimmed by 5 bases and J by 7 bases, 7 bases remained unmatched. The CDR3 totals 15 residues. CDR3 region: CASSLEGQGAHTQYF. For the CDR3, the DNA is TGTGCCAGCAGCCTAGAGGGACAGGGGGCACATACGCAGTATTTT.

The J gene is TRBJ2-5, the V gene TRBV28; the D is unclear. Deletions cut 10 bases from V and 5 bases from J, with 20 bases between. From germline, CDR1 is MDHEN and CDR2 SYDVKM. CDR3 length equals 14 residues. CDR3 DNA: TGTGCCACAAATACCCAGCTCCGGATTGAGACCCAGTACTTC. It specifies CATNTQLRIETQYF. The variable domain in full, with the rest retrieved from reference TRBV28 and TRBJ2-5, is DVKVTQSSRYLVKRTGEKVFLECVQDMDHENMFWYRQDPGLGLRLIYFSYDVKMKEKGDIPEGYSVSREKKERFSLILESASTNQTSMYLCATNTQLRIETQYFGPGTRLLVL.

This chain links TRBV3-1 with TRBJ2-2; 7 bases are shared with TRBD1. From germline, CDR1 is LGHDT and CDR2 YNNKEL (reference sequence). The length of the CDR3 is 14 residues. V dropped 8 bases and J dropped 0; count of bases not matched to a gene: 3. The CDR3 sequence is CASRTGANTGELFF. The CDR3 bases are TGTGCCAGCCGAACAGGGGCGAACACCGGGGAGCTGTTTTTT.

The sample holds many counts of this clonotype. V and J are TRBV29-1 and TRBJ2-3; D is ambiguous. The CDR3 consists of 13 residues. Between the trimmed V and J ends, which lost 4 bases and 1 base, there was a span of 9 bases. CDR1 and CDR2 (germline): SQVTM, ANQGSEA. This CDR3 is CSVGLTGTDTQYF. The CDR3 DNA is TGCAGCGTTGGACTTACGGGCACAGATACGCAGTATTTT.

This clonotype showed up just a few times. The CDR3 here is CSARPKRRTSGSYNEQFF. The CDR3 DNA is TGCAGTGCTAGACCCAAACGACGAACTAGCGGGTCTTACAATGAGCAGTTCTTC. The V gene is TRBV20-1, the J gene TRBJ2-1; 9 nucleotides agree with TRBD2. The CDR3 extends over 18 amino acids. Germline lookup yields CDR1 DFQATT and CDR2 SNEGSKA (reference sequence). J was trimmed by 4 bases and V by 2 bases; bases with no gene match: 15.

This clonotype was counted ten times or more. The chain has TRBV19 and TRBJ2-1; 7 nucleotides match TRBD2. Germline lookup yields CDR1 LNHDA and CDR2 SQIVND (reference sequence). This CDR3 is built from 18 residues. V gave up 5 bases and J gave up 7 bases; unmatched junction bases: 20. CDR3 DNA: TGTGCCAGTAGTCCCCGATCTAGCGCGGGAGAAGGTAAGAATGAGCAGTTCTTC. Translated, it gives CASSPRSSAGEGKNEQFF.

This clonotype was counted between two and nine times. This chain uses TRBV18 with TRBJ2-5, with 12 bases aligning to TRBD1. The CDR3 contains 16 residues. CDR1 is KGHSH, CDR2 LQKENI, per germline. V shed 1 base and J 4 bases; nucleotides not matched to a gene: 4. CDR3 residues: CASSPLGQGAAETQYF. The CDR3 nucleotides read TGTGCCAGCTCACCACTGGGACAGGGGGCAGCAGAGACCCAGTACTTC.

This clonotype occurred a few times. The chain recombines TRBV7-9 with TRBJ2-5; D is unclear. Trimming shortened V by 6 bases and J by 5 bases, and 13 bases separated the two germline ends. Germline V gene data show CDR1 as SEHNR and CDR2 as FQNEAQ (reference sequence). The CDR3 has 13 amino acids. The chain's CDR3 is CASRGLAWETQYF. For the CDR3, the DNA is TGTGCCAGCAGGGGATTGGCTTGGGAGACCCAGTACTTC.